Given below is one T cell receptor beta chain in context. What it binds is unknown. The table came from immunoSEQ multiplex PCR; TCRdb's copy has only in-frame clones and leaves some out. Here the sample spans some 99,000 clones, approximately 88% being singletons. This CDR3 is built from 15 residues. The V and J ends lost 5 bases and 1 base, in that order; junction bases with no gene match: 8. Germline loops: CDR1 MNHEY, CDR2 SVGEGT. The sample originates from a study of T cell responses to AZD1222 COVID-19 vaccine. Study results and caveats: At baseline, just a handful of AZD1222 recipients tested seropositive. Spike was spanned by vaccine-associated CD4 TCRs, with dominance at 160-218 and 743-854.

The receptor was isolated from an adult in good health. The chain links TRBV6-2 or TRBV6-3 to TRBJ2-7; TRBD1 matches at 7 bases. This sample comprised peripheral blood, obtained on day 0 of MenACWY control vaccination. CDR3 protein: CASSSPGGGSYEQYF. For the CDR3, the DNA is TGTGCCAGCAGTAGCCCAGGGGGTGGTTCCTACGAGCAGTACTTC.